What follows are 24 T cell receptor beta chains derived from one specimen sequenced in a study of breast tumors, draining lymph nodes, adjacent tissues. Via MiXCR, TCRdb re-called the multiplex PCR reads, giving one row per CDR3 protein. The sample records about 180,000 distinct CDR3 sequences, approximately 30% being singletons. Axillary draining lymph nodes of breast cancer patients supplied the node samples. Input material: axillary lymph node tissue. The origin of the receptors is a female donor with breast cancer. Some clones in this sample may be carry-over from other donors' samples.

Of note for this clonotype: With a much larger clone just one base away, this may be a read error. J is TRBJ2-3 and V is TRBV19; D is possibly TRBD1 (5 bases). This CDR3 comprises 14 residues. Germline-derived CDR1 and CDR2 are LNHDA and SQIVND (reference sequence). The CDR3 protein is CASKARTRTGTQYF. DNA for the CDR3: TGTGCCAGTAAGGCCAGGACCCGCACAGGTACGCAGTATTTT. Full variable domain (rest looked up from reference TRBV19 and TRBJ2-3): DGGITQSPKYLFRKEGQNVTLSCEQNLNHDAMYWYRQDPGQGLRLIYYSQIVNDFQKGDIAEGYSVSREKKESFPLTVTSAQKNPTAFYLCASKARTRTGTQYFGPGTRLTVL.

Many counts were recorded for this clonotype. The rearrangement links TRBV6-5 to TRBJ2-7, with D perhaps TRBD1 (5 bases). Germline V CDR1 and CDR2: MNHEY, SVGAGI. Trimming removed 8 bases from V and 2 bases from J, with 16 bases in between. This CDR3 spans 14 amino acids. CDR3 loop: CASQRGTGAYEQYF. The CDR3 DNA sequence: TGTGCCAGCCAACGCGGAACAGGAGCCTACGAGCAGTACTTC.

V gene TRBV20-1 combines with J gene TRBJ1-4; unclear D gene. CDR1 and CDR2 (germline): DFQATT, SNEGSKA (reference sequence). The V and J ends lost 6 bases and 4 bases respectively, with 15 bases between them. The length of the CDR3 is 14 residues. CDR3 coding DNA: TGCAGTGCCAGACTAGCGGGATTTAATGAAAAACTGTTTTTT. Protein sequence: CSARLAGFNEKLFF.

This clonotype was observed a handful of times. Possible read error: a much larger clone is one base away. The gene calls are TRBV7-2 and TRBJ2-7; 11 bases map to TRBD2. The germline V gene encodes CDR1 SGHTA and CDR2 FQGNSA. The CDR3 consists of 15 residues. The CDR3 here is CASSRQLAGVHERYF. Written as DNA, the CDR3 is TGTGCCAGCAGCCGGCAACTAGCGGGAGTTCACGAGCGGTACTTC.

V gene TRBV18 combines with J gene TRBJ2-7; tentatively, D is TRBD1 or TRBD2 (5 bases each). Germline V lookup: CDR1 KGHSH, CDR2 LQKENI. V was shortened by 0 bases and J by 0 bases, with 9 bases between the two germline ends. This CDR3 is built from 15 residues. The CDR3 region is CASSPPGRGSYEQYF. The DNA for the CDR3 is TGTGCCAGCTCACCACCGGGACGGGGCTCCTACGAGCAGTACTTC.

The V and J genes are TRBV7-9 and TRBJ2-2; TRBD2 is a possible D gene (5 bases). The CDR3 is made up of 13 amino acids. The germline V gene has CDR1 SEHNR and CDR2 FQNEAQ (reference sequence). The V end lost 1 base, the J end lost 7 bases, and 7 bases lay between the germline ends. The CDR3 sequence is CASSLGRSGELFF. The DNA for the CDR3 is TGTGCCAGCAGCTTAGGGAGGAGCGGGGAGCTGTTTTTT.

CDR3 bases: TGTGCCAGCAGCGCTCCAGGGAACAGTTACTACAATGAGCAGTTCTTC. This gives the protein CASSAPGNSYYNEQFF. The chain couples TRBV9 to TRBJ2-1; D is possibly TRBD1 (5 bases). Germline-derived CDR1 and CDR2 are SGDLS and YYNGEE. The CDR3 is 16 residues long. V dropped 3 bases and J dropped 3 bases, with 16 bases sitting between them.

Concerning this clonotype itself: A much more abundant neighbour one base away suggests this may be a read error. The rearrangement joins TRBV5-4 to TRBJ1-2, with a weak D call TRBD1 (6 bases). The CDR3 contains 15 residues. In germline, CDR1 is SGHNT, CDR2 YYREEE (reference sequence). V was cut by 1 base and J by 3 bases, with 13 bases left in between. The CDR3 nucleotides read TGTGCCAGCAGCTTGAGGGGGGCGGTCGACTATGGCTACACCTTC. Encoded protein: CASSLRGAVDYGYTF.

This clonotype was counted at least ten times. The chain employs TRBV7-3 and TRBJ2-3; weak D call: TRBD2 (6 bases). Germline CDR1 SGHTA, CDR2 FQGTGA. V lost 8 bases, J lost 2 bases, and 17 bases lay in between. CDR3 length: 15 residues. The DNA of the CDR3 is TGTGCCAGCCACAGGCGGGGATCATACACAGATACGCAGTATTTT. This translates into CASHRRGSYTDTQYF.

This clonotype has at least ten counts. The chain combines TRBV2 with TRBJ2-2; no clear D gene. Germline V lookup: CDR1 SNHLY, CDR2 FYNNEI. V lost 5 bases to trimming and J lost 5 bases, with 3 bases between them. The CDR3 loop spans 11 amino acids. CDR3: CASSPTGELFF. CDR3 bases: TGTGCCAGCAGTCCGACCGGGGAGCTGTTTTTT.

Notes on this clonotype: The conserved phenylalanine or tryptophan normally closing the CDR3 is absent here, so this likely arose from a read error. This chain uses TRBV19 with TRBJ1-2; 9 bases are shared with TRBD1. Germline assignment: CDR1 LNHDA and CDR2 SQIVND (reference sequence). V was pared by 2 bases and J by 3 bases, with 1 base of the junction left unmatched. The CDR3 loop spans 14 amino acids. CDR3 DNA: TGTGCCAGTAGTATAAGACAGGGGGACTATGGCTACACCCTC. Residues: CASSIRQGDYGYTL.

V is TRBV9 and J is TRBJ2-4; a possible D gene is TRBD2 (6 bases). This CDR3 comprises 16 residues. CDR1 is SGDLS, CDR2 YYNGEE, per germline. V was shortened by 3 bases and J by 6 bases, with 19 bases between the two germline ends. The CDR3: CASSESTGEEGNIQYF. The CDR3, as DNA: TGTGCCAGCAGCGAGTCCACGGGGGAGGAGGGAAACATTCAGTACTTC.

The chain couples TRBV10-2 to TRBJ2-7, with 11 bases that match TRBD1. V dropped 0 bases and J dropped 4; count of bases not matched to a gene: 2. Germline assignment: CDR1 WSHSY and CDR2 SAAADI. The CDR3 loop spans 15 amino acids. Here the CDR3 DNA reads TGCGCCAGCAGTGAGTCCTGGGACAGGGGGTACGAGCAGTACTTC. Residues: CASSESWDRGYEQYF.

This clonotype was picked up one time. The chain uses TRBV12-3 or TRBV12-4 and TRBJ2-1; the match to TRBD1 covers 9 bases. V was clipped by 4 bases and J by 7 bases; unmatched bases: 11. This CDR3 spans 16 amino acids. The CDR3 spells CASSSPWGQGRNEQFF. The CDR3 DNA reads TGTGCCAGCAGTTCACCTTGGGGACAGGGACGAAATGAGCAGTTCTTC.

The V gene is TRBV6-2 or TRBV6-3, the J gene TRBJ1-1; 8 bases align to TRBD1. CDR3 length: 19 residues. With V trimmed by 2 bases and J by 0 bases, 14 bases remained unmatched. Germline V gene sequence: CDR1 MNHEY, CDR2 SVGEGT. The CDR3, as DNA: TGTGCCAGCAGTTACGCCCCCCTCGGCAGGGGGCTCATGAACACTGAAGCTTTCTTT. Encoded protein: CASSYAPLGRGLMNTEAFF.

This clonotype was counted between two and nine times. Just one base apart from a much larger clone, this may be a read error. The V and J genes are TRBV4-1 and TRBJ2-1; D may match TRBD1 or TRBD2 (5 bases each). The V gene's germline CDR1 is MGHRA and CDR2 YSYEKL. CDR3 length: 14 amino acids. With 4 bases removed from V and 15 bases from J, the gap between germline ends came to 22 bases. The CDR3 spells CASSLDYQGVVPFF. CDR3 coding DNA: TGCGCCAGCAGCCTTGACTATCAGGGTGTTGTCCCGTTCTTC.

This clonotype was recorded at least ten times. The chain has TRBV7-3 and TRBJ2-1; weak D call: TRBD2 (5 bases). Looked up from germline, CDR1 is SGHTA and CDR2 is FQGTGA. With 6 bases removed from V and 6 bases from J, the gap between germline ends came to 18 bases. This CDR3 comprises 15 residues. The CDR3 region has the DNA TGTGCCAGCAGTGATACCTCGGCGGGCGCCAATGAGCAGTTCTTC. It translates to CASSDTSAGANEQFF.

This rearrangement joins TRBV11-3 to TRBJ1-3; D gene unclear. The germline gives CDR1 SGHNT, CDR2 YENEEA. V was shortened by 2 bases and J by 9 bases, with 2 bases between the two germline ends. The CDR3 consists of 10 residues. CDR3 residues: CASSLFTIYF. CDR3 DNA sequence: TGTGCCAGCAGCTTATTCACCATATATTTT.

This clonotype was recorded at least ten times. The CDR3 DNA reads as TGTGCCTGGAATCGGGCCTCTGGGGCCAACGTCCTGACTTTC. This gives the protein CAWNRASGANVLTF. The rearrangement links TRBV30 to TRBJ2-6; D remains ambiguous. Between the trimmed V and J ends, which lost 4 bases and 0 bases, there was a span of 7 bases. The length of the CDR3 is 14 residues. The germline V gene has CDR1 GTSNPN and CDR2 SVGIG (reference sequence).

Turning to this clonotype: A much larger clone differs by one base, so this may be a read error. The rearrangement links TRBV6-1 to TRBJ1-3; 7 bases are shared with TRBD1. The ends lost 4 bases at V and 2 bases at J; junction bases unmatched: 11. The CDR3 loop spans 17 amino acids. Germline assignment: CDR1 MNHNS and CDR2 SASEGT. The CDR3 protein is CASSGTGFLGPGNTIYF. The CDR3 nucleotides read TGTGCCAGCAGTGGGACAGGCTTTTTAGGCCCTGGAAACACCATATATTTT.

This clonotype was recorded many times. The CDR3 DNA is TGTGCCAGCAGCTTGGGGCTAGCGGGGGGCCAAGAGACCCAGTACTTC. Protein: CASSLGLAGGQETQYF. The V call is TRBV5-8, the J call TRBJ2-5; 11 bases line up with TRBD2. V shed 0 bases and J 1 base; nucleotides not matched to a gene: 2. CDR1 is SGHTS, CDR2 YDEGEE, per germline. The CDR3 extends over 16 amino acids.

This clonotype occurred many times. V is TRBV6-1 and J is TRBJ2-7; perhaps TRBD1 as D (6 bases). V dropped 6 bases and J dropped 9 bases, with 24 bases sitting between them. CDR3 length equals 15 residues. CDR1 and CDR2 (germline): MNHNS, SASEGT. For the CDR3, the DNA is TGTGCCAGCAGACCCACAGGGTTCGGGCCCAGGGGGCAGTACTTC. Its translation: CASRPTGFGPRGQYF.

Many counts were recorded for this clonotype. Just one base apart from a much larger clone, this may be a read error. This chain connects TRBV15 to TRBJ1-5; D uncertain. This CDR3 region has 13 residues. V was pared by 4 bases and J by 9 bases, with 13 bases between. CDR1 and CDR2 from the germline V gene are LNHNV and YYDKDF (reference sequence). CDR3 bases: TGTGCCACCAGCACCGGACGGGCGACGCCCCAGCATTTT. It yields the protein CATSTGRATPQHF.

Points on this clonotype: A read error may explain this, as a much larger clone is one base away. The V gene is TRBV20-1, the J gene TRBJ1-5; D not certain. The germline V gene encodes CDR1 DFQATT and CDR2 SNEGSKA (reference sequence). The CDR3 runs to 15 residues. As DNA, the CDR3 is TGCAGTGCTAGAGGTGGCAGCAATAGCACTCAGCCCCAGCATTTT. This encodes CSARGGSNSTQPQHF.